This TCR beta chain was sequenced in a study of post-analysis software for immune sequencing data. Study summary: Secondary progressive, relapsing-remitting and progressive-relapsing multiple sclerosis were among the included disease courses.

About this clonotype itself: What it binds is not known.

Unique molecular identifiers tagged the TCR beta cDNA libraries. Each CDR3 protein is one row after TCRdb ran MiXCR on the PCR reads. The sample contains about 800,000 distinct CDR3 sequences, about 27% of which appear only once. Study-wide results and limits: Same-batch samples co-clustered strongly by F measure. Those with multiple sclerosis, the patient group, showed significantly lower normalized Chao1 diversity than controls. Included in a set of four or five TRBV segments more frequent in patients than controls were TRBV5-6, TRBV5-1 and TRBV20-1.

CDR3 length: 15 amino acids. Trimming cost V 4 bases and J 0 bases, with 13 bases left between them. Germline CDR1 reads SGHTA; CDR2 reads FQGNSA. The chain carries TRBV7-2 and TRBJ2-7, with no clear D. The TCR sequence derives from a girl aged 10 to 17 with multiple sclerosis. The sequencing sample was made of blood. In nucleotides, the CDR3 is TGTGCCAGCAGCTCCCCGGACCGGAGCTCCTACGAGCAGTACTTC. Protein product: CASSSPDRSSYEQYF.